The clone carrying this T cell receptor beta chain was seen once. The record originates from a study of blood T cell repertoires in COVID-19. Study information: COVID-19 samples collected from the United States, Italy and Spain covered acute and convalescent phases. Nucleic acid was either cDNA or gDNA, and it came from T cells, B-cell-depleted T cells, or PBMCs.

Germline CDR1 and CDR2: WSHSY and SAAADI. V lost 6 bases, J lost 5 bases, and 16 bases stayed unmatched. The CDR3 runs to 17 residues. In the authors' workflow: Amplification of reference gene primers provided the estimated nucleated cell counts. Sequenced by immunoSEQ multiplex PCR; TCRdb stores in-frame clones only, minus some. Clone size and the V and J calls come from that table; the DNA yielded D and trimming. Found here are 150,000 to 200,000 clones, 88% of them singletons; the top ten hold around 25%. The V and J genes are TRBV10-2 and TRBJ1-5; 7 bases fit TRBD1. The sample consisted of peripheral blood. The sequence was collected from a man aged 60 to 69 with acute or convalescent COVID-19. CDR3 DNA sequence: TGCGCCAGCAGGTCGGGGGACAGCCCTTTTCTATATCAGCCCCAGCATTTT. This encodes CASRSGDSPFLYQPQHF.